The rows below give T cell receptor beta chains drawn from one sample of a study of T cells in Graves' hyperthyroidism and ophthalmopathy. From the multiplex PCR reads, TCRdb called clonotypes with MiXCR, one entry per CDR3 protein. The top ten clones hold over 45% of a sample with hundreds of thousands of distinct CDR3 sequences, 15% to 20% of them seen once. Sequences were obtained from blood. Receptor source: a man aged 35 to 55 with Graves' ophthalmopathy. Each CDR3 is given with its conserved first and last residue. A D gene is named only where the DNA matches it firmly. Clone sizes are given selectively: once, few, many, or a class where the clone is expanded.

v_gene: TRBV11-2
j_gene: TRBJ2-1
abundance: NA
d_gene: NA
CDR3nt: TGTGCCAGCAGCCCCTACTCGACAGCCCCGTACAATGAGCAGTTCTTC
CDR3aa: CASSPYSTAPYNEQFF

v_gene: TRBV5-1
j_gene: TRBJ2-1
abundance: NA
d_gene: TRBD1
CDR3nt: TGCGCCAGCAGCTCCCCTCCGGGACAGGGCTTGAGCAATGAGCAGTTCTTC
CDR3aa: CASSSPPGQGLSNEQFF

v_gene: TRBV19
j_gene: TRBJ2-7
abundance: NA
d_gene: NA
CDR3nt: TGTGCCAGAGGGCGGGGGCCCGCCGAGCAGTACTTC
CDR3aa: CARGRGPAEQYF

v_gene: TRBV5-4
j_gene: TRBJ2-1
abundance: NA
d_gene: TRBD2
CDR3nt: TGTGCCAGCAGCCCCATAGCGGGAGGGCCGGGTGAGCAGTTCTTC
CDR3aa: CASSPIAGGPGEQFF

v_gene: TRBV7-9
j_gene: TRBJ1-1
abundance: NA
d_gene: TRBD1
CDR3nt: TGTGCCAGCAGGAAGGACAGGGCGAACACTGAAGCTTTCTTT
CDR3aa: CASRKDRANTEAFF

v_gene: TRBV20-1
j_gene: TRBJ2-1
abundance: many
d_gene: NA
CDR3nt: TGCAGTGCTAGCCCTAGCAGTAACAATGAGCAGTTCTTC
CDR3aa: CSASPSSNNEQFF

v_gene: TRBV5-5
j_gene: TRBJ1-1
abundance: NA
d_gene: TRBD1
CDR3nt: TGTGCCAGCAGCTTGGCCCGACAGGGGAACACTGAAGCTTTCTTT
CDR3aa: CASSLARQGNTEAFF

v_gene: TRBV11-2
j_gene: TRBJ2-7
abundance: NA
d_gene: TRBD2
CDR3nt: TGTGCCAGCAGCTTAGAAGTTAGCGGGGGGAAAACCTACGAGCAGTACTTC
CDR3aa: CASSLEVSGGKTYEQYF

v_gene: TRBV30
j_gene: TRBJ1-2
abundance: few
d_gene: NA
CDR3nt: TGTGCCTGTAAGGTGACGGTGAGCTATGGCTACACCTTC
CDR3aa: CACKVTVSYGYTF

v_gene: TRBV18
j_gene: TRBJ2-7
abundance: many
d_gene: TRBD1
CDR3nt: TGTGCCAGCCTACCCACCGGGACAGCCCACGAGCAGTACTTC
CDR3aa: CASLPTGTAHEQYF

v_gene: TRBV5-4
j_gene: TRBJ2-3
abundance: NA
d_gene: NA
CDR3nt: TGTGCCAGCAGCATCGACAGAACAGATACGCAGTATTTT
CDR3aa: CASSIDRTDTQYF

v_gene: TRBV3-1
j_gene: TRBJ1-2
abundance: many
d_gene: TRBD1
CDR3nt: TGTGCCAGCAGCCCCGGGACAGGGGGCTATGGCTACACCTTC
CDR3aa: CASSPGTGGYGYTF

v_gene: TRBV7-8
j_gene: TRBJ1-1
abundance: many
d_gene: NA
CDR3nt: TGTGCCAGCAGCTCCGAAGGGGCGAACACTGAAGCTTTCTTT
CDR3aa: CASSSEGANTEAFF

v_gene: TRBV7-3
j_gene: TRBJ2-7
abundance: NA
d_gene: TRBD2
CDR3nt: TGTGCCAGCAGCTTAAAGAGGAGCGGGGGCTTCTACGAGCAGTACTTC
CDR3aa: CASSLKRSGGFYEQYF

v_gene: TRBV7-9
j_gene: TRBJ2-7
abundance: many
d_gene: NA
CDR3nt: TGTGCCAGCAGCTTGGATGGACAGCCGTTAACCTACGAGCAGTACTTC
CDR3aa: CASSLDGQPLTYEQYF

v_gene: TRBV5-1
j_gene: TRBJ2-5
abundance: NA
d_gene: NA
CDR3nt: TGCGCCAGCAGCTACCAACCCTCGGCAGGGTTAATCCAAGAGACCCAGTACTTC
CDR3aa: CASSYQPSAGLIQETQYF

v_gene: TRBV15
j_gene: TRBJ1-1
abundance: NA
d_gene: NA
CDR3nt: TGTGCCACCAGCAGGGAAAGGGCCCTGGGGGCTTTCTTT
CDR3aa: CATSRERALGAFF

v_gene: TRBV7-6
j_gene: TRBJ2-1
abundance: many
d_gene: NA
CDR3nt: TGTGCCAGCAGCCCGCGAGAAGTCTATGAGCAGTTCTTC
CDR3aa: CASSPREVYEQFF

v_gene: TRBV11-2
j_gene: TRBJ2-6
abundance: NA
d_gene: NA
CDR3nt: TGTGCCAGCCCGCCGCCGACTGGGGCCAACGTCCTGACTTTC
CDR3aa: CASPPPTGANVLTF

v_gene: TRBV5-1
j_gene: TRBJ2-1
abundance: many
d_gene: TRBD1
CDR3nt: TGCGCCAGCAGCCGTACCGGGACAGGGGGGTCTTACAATGAGCAGTTCTTC
CDR3aa: CASSRTGTGGSYNEQFF

v_gene: TRBV7-2
j_gene: TRBJ2-7
abundance: NA
d_gene: TRBD2
CDR3nt: TGTGCCAGCAGTTTAGACCCACTCGGGGGGAGCTCCTACGAGCAGTACTTC
CDR3aa: CASSLDPLGGSSYEQYF

v_gene: TRBV20-1
j_gene: TRBJ2-7
abundance: many
d_gene: TRBD2
CDR3nt: TGCAGTGCTACTCCTACTAGCGGGATTTCCTACGAGCAGTACTTC
CDR3aa: CSATPTSGISYEQYF